This T cell receptor (beta chain) appears in the sequencing data of a study of cytomegalovirus exposure and HLA in healthy donors. Study findings and constraints: A few of the chains that were CMV-associated were confirmed in vitro to be specific for CMV antigens.

Unrecorded immune exposure was likely among donors, who were nominally healthy when sampled. Germline CDR1 and CDR2: SEHNR and FQNEAQ (reference sequence). V gave up 5 bases and J gave up 4 bases; unmatched junction bases: 7. The CDR3 consists of 14 residues. Comment on this clone: Its target is unknown.

PCR was performed using 60 Vbeta and 13 Jbeta primers. TCRdb keeps only in-frame clones here, not all; method: immunoSEQ multiplex PCR. The sample shows 180,000 or so clones, 76% of them seen only once. The sample comprised PBMCs. The TCR was taken from a female donor in good health and CMV-seronegative. The rearrangement links TRBV7-9 to TRBJ1-2; 7 nucleotides line up with TRBD1. DNA for the CDR3: TGTGCCAGCAGCCACCGGGACAGTATCTATGGCTACACCTTC. This gives the protein CASSHRDSIYGYTF.